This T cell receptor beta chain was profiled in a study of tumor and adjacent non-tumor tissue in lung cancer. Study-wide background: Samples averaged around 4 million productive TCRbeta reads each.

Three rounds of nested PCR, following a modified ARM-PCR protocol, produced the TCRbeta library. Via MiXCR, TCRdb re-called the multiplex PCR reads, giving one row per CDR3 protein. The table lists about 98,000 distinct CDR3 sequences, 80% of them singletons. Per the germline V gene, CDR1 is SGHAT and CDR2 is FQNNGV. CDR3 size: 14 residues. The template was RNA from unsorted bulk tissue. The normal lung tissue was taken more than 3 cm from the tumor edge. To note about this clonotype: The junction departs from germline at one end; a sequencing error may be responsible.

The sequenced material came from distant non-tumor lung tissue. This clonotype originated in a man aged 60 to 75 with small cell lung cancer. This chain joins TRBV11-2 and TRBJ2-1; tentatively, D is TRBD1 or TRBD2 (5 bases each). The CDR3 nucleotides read TGTGCCAGCAGGAAGCGGCAGGGCAACAATGTGCTGTCTTTC. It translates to CASRKRQGNNVLSF. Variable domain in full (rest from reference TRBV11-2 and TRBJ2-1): EAGVAQSPRYKIIEKRQSVAFWCNPISGHATLYWYQQILGQGPKLLIQFQNNGVVDDSQLPKDRFSAERLKGVDSTLKIQPAKLEDSAVYLCASRKRQGNNVLSFGPGTRLTVL.